The entry that follows covers one T cell receptor beta chain sequence. V gave up 1 base and J gave up 3 bases; unmatched junction bases: 10. Per germline, CDR1 MNHEY and CDR2 SMNVEV (reference sequence). This CDR3 is 17 amino acids long. This sample stems from a study of blood T cell repertoires in COVID-19. Categorization into cohorts depended on clinical history that participants reported. Sequenced by immunoSEQ multiplex PCR; TCRdb stores in-frame clones only, minus some. In the table there are approximately 200,000 clones, over 80% of which are singletons. Source material: PBMCs or T cells enriched from blood (not recorded which). The clonotype comes from a man aged 25-45 years who had recovered from COVID-19. The V and J genes are TRBV27 and TRBJ2-3; 7 bases match TRBD1. CDR3 DNA sequence: TGTGCCAGCAGTTTATACCCCTTTCGGACAGGAACAGATACGCAGTATTTT. Translating it yields CASSLYPFRTGTDTQYF.